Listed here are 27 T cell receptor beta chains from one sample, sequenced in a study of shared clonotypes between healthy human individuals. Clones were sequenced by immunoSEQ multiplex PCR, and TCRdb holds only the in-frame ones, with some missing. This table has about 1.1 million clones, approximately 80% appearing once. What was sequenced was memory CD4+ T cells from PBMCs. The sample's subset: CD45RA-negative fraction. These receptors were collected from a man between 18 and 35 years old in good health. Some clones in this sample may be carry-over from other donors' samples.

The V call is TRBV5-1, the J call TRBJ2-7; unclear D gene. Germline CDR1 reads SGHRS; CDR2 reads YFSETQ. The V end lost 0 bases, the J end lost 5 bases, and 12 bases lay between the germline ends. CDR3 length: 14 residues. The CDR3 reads CASSLARRNNEQYF. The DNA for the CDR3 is TGCGCCAGCAGCTTGGCCCGACGCAATAACGAGCAGTACTTC.

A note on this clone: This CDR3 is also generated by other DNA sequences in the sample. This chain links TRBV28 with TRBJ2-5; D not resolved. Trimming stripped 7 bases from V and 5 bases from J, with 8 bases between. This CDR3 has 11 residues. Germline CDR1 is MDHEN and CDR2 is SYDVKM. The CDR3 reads CASTGGETQYF. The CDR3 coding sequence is TGTGCCAGCACCGGCGGTGAGACCCAGTACTTC.

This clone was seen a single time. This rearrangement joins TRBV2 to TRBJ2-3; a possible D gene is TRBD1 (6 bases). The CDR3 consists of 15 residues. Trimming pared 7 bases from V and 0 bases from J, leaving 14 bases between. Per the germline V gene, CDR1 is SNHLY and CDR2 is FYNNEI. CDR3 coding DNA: TGTGCCAGCAAAGAGGACAGCCTCAGCACAGATACGCAGTATTTT. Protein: CASKEDSLSTDTQYF. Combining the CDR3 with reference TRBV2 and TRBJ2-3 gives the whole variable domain EPEVTQTPSHQVTQMGQEVILRCVPISNHLYFYWYRQILGQKVEFLVSFYNNEISEKSEIFDDQFSVERPDGSNFTLKIRSTKLEDSAMYFCASKEDSLSTDTQYFGPGTRLTVL.

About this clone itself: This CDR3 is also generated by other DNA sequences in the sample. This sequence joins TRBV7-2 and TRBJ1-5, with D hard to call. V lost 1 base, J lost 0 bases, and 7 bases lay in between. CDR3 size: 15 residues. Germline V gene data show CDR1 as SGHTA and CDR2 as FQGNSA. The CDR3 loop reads CASSLEGLSNQPQHF. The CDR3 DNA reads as TGTGCCAGCAGCTTAGAAGGGCTTAGCAATCAGCCCCAGCATTTT.

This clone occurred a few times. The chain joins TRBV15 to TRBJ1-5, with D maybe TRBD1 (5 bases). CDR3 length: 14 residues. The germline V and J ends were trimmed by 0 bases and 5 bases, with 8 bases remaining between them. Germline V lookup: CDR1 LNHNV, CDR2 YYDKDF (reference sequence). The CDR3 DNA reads TGTGCCACCAGCAGAGACAGGGAGTATCAGCCCCAGCATTTT. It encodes CATSRDREYQPQHF.

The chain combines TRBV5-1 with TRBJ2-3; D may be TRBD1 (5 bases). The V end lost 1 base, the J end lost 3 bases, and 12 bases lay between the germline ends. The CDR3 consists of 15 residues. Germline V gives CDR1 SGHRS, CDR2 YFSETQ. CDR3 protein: CASSLSGRDTDTQYF. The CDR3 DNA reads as TGCGCCAGCAGCTTGAGTGGCAGGGATACAGATACGCAGTATTTT.

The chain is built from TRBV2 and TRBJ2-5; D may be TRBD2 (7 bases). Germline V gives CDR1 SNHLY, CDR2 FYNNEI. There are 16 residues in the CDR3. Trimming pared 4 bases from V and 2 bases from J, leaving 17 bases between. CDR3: CASSGGAGEHQETQYF. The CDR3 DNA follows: TGTGCCAGCAGTGGGGGGGCGGGAGAACATCAAGAGACCCAGTACTTC.

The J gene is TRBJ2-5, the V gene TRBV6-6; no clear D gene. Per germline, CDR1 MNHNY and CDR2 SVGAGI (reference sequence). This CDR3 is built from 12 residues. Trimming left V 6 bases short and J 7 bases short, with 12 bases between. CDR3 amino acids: CASRDDGPTQYF. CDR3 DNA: TGTGCCAGCAGAGATGACGGGCCGACCCAGTACTTC.

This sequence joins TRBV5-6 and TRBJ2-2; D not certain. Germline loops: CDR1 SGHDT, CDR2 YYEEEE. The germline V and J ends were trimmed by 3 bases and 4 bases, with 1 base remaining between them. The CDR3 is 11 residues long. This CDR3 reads CASSSTGELFF. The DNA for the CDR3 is TGTGCCAGCAGCTCCACCGGGGAGCTGTTTTTT.

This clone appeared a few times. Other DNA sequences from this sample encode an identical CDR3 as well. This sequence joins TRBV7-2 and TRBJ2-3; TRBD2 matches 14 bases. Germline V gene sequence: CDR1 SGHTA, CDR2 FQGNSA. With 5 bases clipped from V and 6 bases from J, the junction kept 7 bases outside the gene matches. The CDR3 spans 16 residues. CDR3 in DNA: TGTGCCAGCAGCCCCGGACTAGCGGGAGGTATCGATACGCAGTATTTT. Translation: CASSPGLAGGIDTQYF.

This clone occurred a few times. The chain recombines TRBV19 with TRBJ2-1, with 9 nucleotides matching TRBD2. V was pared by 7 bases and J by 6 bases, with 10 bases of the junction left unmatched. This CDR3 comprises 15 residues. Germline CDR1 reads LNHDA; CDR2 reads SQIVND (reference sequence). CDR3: CASTPSGRMVNEQFF. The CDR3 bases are TGTGCCAGTACCCCCAGCGGGAGGATGGTCAATGAGCAGTTCTTC.

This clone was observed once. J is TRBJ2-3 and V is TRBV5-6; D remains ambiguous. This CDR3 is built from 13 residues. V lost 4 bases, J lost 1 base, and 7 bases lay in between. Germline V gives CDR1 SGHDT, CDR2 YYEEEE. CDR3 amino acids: CASSKRGTDTQYF. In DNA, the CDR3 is TGTGCCAGCAGCAAAAGGGGCACAGATACGCAGTATTTT.

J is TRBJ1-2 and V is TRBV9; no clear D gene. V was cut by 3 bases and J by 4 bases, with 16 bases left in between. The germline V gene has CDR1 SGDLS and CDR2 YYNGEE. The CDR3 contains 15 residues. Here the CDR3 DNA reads TGTGCCAGCAGCGGGTTCAGGCAGGACCGCTATGGCTACACCTTC. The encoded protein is CASSGFRQDRYGYTF.

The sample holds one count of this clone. The CDR3 protein is CASSQGRGTAYEQYF. In DNA form, the CDR3 reads TGTGCCAGCAGCCAAGGGCGGGGAACAGCCTACGAGCAGTACTTC. This chain connects TRBV14 to TRBJ2-7, with D perhaps matching TRBD2 (6 bases). Germline assignment: CDR1 SGHDN and CDR2 FVKESK. The CDR3 runs to 15 residues. The V end lost 1 base, the J end lost 2 bases, and 12 bases lay between the germline ends.

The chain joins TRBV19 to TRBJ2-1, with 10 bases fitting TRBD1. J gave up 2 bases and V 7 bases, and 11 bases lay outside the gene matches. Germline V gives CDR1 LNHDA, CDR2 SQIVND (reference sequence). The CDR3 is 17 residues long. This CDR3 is CASTPTVGTGAYNEQFF. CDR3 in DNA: TGTGCCAGTACCCCCACGGTCGGGACAGGGGCCTACAATGAGCAGTTCTTC.

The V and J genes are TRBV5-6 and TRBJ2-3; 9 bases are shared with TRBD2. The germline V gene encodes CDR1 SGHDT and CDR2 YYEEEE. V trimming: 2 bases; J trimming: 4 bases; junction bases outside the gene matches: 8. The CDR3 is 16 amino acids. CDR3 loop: CASSLRIAGEADTQYF. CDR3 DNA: TGTGCCAGCAGCTTAAGAATAGCGGGAGAGGCAGATACGCAGTATTTT.

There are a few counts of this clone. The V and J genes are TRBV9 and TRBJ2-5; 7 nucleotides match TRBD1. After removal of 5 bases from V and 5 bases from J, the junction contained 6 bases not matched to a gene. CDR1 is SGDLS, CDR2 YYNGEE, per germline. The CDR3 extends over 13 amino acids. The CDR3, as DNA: TGTGCCAGCAGAAACAGGGGCCACGAGACCCAGTACTTC. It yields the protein CASRNRGHETQYF.

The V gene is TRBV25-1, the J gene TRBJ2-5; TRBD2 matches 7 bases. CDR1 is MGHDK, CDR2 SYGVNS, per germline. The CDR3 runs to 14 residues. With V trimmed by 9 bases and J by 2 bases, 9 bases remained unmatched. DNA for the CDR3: TGTGCCAGGAAATGCACTAGCGTTCAAGAGACCCAGTACTTC. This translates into CARKCTSVQETQYF.

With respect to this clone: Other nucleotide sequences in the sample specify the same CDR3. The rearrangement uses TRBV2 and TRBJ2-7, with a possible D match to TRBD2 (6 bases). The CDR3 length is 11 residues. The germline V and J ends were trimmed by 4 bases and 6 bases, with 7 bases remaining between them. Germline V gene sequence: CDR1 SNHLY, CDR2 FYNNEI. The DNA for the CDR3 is TGTGCCAGCAGTGCCGGGGGCGAGCAGTACTTC. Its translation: CASSAGGEQYF.

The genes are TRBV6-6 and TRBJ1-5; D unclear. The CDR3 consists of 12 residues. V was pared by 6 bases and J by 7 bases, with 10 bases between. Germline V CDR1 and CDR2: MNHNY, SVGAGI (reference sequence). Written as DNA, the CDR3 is TGTGCCAGCAGGACCGATGGGCAGCCCCAGCATTTT. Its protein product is CASRTDGQPQHF.

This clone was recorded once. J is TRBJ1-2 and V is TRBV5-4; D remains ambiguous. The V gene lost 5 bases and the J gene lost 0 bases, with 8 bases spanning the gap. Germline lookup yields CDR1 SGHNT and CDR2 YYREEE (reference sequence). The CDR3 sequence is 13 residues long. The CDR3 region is CASRPTTNYGYTF. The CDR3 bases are TGTGCCAGCAGACCTACAACTAACTATGGCTACACCTTC.

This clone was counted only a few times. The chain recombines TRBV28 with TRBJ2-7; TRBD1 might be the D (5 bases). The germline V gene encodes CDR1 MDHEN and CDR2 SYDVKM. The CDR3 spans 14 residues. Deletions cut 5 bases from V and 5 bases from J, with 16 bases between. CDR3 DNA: TGTGCCAGCAGTACATCCAGGGCTCTCAACGAGCAGTACTTC. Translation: CASSTSRALNEQYF.

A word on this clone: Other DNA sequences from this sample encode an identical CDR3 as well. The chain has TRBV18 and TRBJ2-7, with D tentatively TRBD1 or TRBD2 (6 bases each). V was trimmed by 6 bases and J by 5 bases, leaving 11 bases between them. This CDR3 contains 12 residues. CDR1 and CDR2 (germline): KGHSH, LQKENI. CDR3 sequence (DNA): TGTGCCAGCTCCCCTAGGGGGGACGAGCAGTACTTC. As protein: CASSPRGDEQYF.

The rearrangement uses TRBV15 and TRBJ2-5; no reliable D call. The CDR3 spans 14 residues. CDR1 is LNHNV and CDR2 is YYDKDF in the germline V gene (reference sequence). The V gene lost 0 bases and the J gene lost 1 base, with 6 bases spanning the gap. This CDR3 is CATSRDRLQETQYF. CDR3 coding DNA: TGTGCCACCAGCAGAGACAGACTCCAAGAGACCCAGTACTTC.

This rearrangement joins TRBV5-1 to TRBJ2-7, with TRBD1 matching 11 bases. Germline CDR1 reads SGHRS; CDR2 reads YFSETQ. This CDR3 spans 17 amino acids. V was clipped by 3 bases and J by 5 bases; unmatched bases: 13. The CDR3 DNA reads TGCGCCAGCAGCTCTGGACCTCGGACAGGGGGCTTCCACGAGCAGTACTTC. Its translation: CASSSGPRTGGFHEQYF.

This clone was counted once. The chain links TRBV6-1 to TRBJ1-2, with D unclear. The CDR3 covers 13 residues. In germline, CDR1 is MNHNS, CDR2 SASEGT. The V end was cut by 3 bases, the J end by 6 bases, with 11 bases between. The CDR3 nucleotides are TGTGCCAGCAGTGAGGCGAGGGTGGATGGCTACACCTTC. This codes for CASSEARVDGYTF.

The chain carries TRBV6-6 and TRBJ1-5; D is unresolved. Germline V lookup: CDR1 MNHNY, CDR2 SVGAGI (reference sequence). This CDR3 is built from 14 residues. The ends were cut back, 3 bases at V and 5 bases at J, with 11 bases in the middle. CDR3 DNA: TGTGCCAGCAGTTATATCCAGGTGGATCAGCCCCAGCATTTT. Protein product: CASSYIQVDQPQHF.